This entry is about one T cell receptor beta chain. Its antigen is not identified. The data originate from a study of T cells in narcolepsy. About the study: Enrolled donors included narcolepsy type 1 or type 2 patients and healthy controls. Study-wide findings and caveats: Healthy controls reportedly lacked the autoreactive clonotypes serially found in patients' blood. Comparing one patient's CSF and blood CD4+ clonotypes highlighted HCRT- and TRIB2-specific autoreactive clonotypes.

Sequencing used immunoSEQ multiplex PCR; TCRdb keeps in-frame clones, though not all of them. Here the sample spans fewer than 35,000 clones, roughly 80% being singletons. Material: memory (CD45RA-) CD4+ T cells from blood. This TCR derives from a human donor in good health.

CDR3 DNA: TGTGCCAGCAGTGAAGGACTAGCTAGCACAGATACGCAGTATTTT. Protein: CASSEGLASTDTQYF. The chain employs TRBV2 and TRBJ2-3, with 7 bases lining up with TRBD2. CDR1 SNHLY and CDR2 FYNNEI come from the germline V gene. V was pared by 1 base and J by 0 bases, with 1 base of the junction left unmatched. The CDR3 totals 15 residues.